Below are 14 T cell receptor beta chains sequenced from a single sample in a study of T cells in Graves' hyperthyroidism and ophthalmopathy (dated by TCRdb to the late 2010s). The method was multiplex PCR. The instrument was an Illumina HiSeq 2000. Amplification of TCR beta CDR3 regions was carried out from RNA transcripts. The first round of RT-PCR for the TCR CDR3 was performed with the HTBI primer set and the Qiagen OneStep RT-PCR kit. In TCRdb, the public reads were trimmed at Q25 with fastp and aligned with MiXCR, with productive beta chains retained. Rows matching on CDR3 protein sequence are summarized as one entry with the most common DNA and genes. Within this sample are a few hundred thousand distinct CDR3 sequences, with around a sixth of them counted one time only. Around 50% of the sample is held by the ten biggest clonotypes. The material sequenced was blood. Receptors originate from a woman in her 50s with Graves' hyperthyroidism.

The rearrangement links TRBV12-5 to TRBJ1-1; maybe TRBD1 (6 bases). The CDR3 spans 18 residues. CDR1 LGHNT and CDR2 FRNRAP come from the germline V gene. V lost 0 bases and J 1 base, leaving 18 bases between the germline ends. The CDR3 spells CASGLVRGGGLRNTEAFF. The CDR3 region has the DNA TGTGCTAGTGGTTTGGTACGGGGGGGGGGCCTACGGAACACTGAAGCTTTCTTT.

This clonotype was counted at least ten times. This sequence joins TRBV6-5 and TRBJ1-1; 9 positions agree with TRBD1. CDR1 is MNHEY, CDR2 SVGAGI, per germline. Trimming took 0 bases from V and 3 from J; bases not matched to a gene: 2. CDR3 length: 15 residues. Here the CDR3 DNA reads TGTGCCAGCAGTTACTCCTGGACAGGGGACACTGAAGCTTTCTTT. Encoded protein: CASSYSWTGDTEAFF.

On this clonotype itself: Being one base from a much bigger clone, this may be a read error. V and J are TRBV5-1 and TRBJ2-7, with 10 bases fitting TRBD1. Germline CDR1 reads SGHRS; CDR2 reads YFSETQ. With 3 bases clipped from V and 4 bases from J, the junction kept 4 bases outside the gene matches. CDR3 length: 14 residues. CDR3 sequence: CASSSDRGPYEQYF. The CDR3 DNA is TGCGCCAGCAGCTCCGACAGGGGGCCGTACGAGCAGTACTTC. The full variable domain, in which reference TRBV5-1 and TRBJ2-7 provide the parts outside the CDR3, is KAGVTQTPRYLIKTRGQQVTLSCSPISGHRSVSWYQQTPGQGLQFLFEYFSETQRNKGNFPGRFSGRQFSNSRSEMNVSTLELGDSALYLCASSSDRGPYEQYFGPGTRLTVT.

This chain links TRBV7-8 with TRBJ2-7; the match to TRBD1 covers 8 bases. The CDR3 is 15 amino acids. The trim removed 1 base at V and 6 bases at J, leaving 8 bases unmatched. CDR1 and CDR2 from the germline V gene are SGHVS and FQNEAQ. In DNA, the CDR3 is TGTGCCAGCAGCTTAGAAGGACAGGGCGGTACCGAGCAGTACTTC. Residues: CASSLEGQGGTEQYF.

This clonotype appeared a few times. This chain uses TRBV9 with TRBJ1-1, with D uncertain. The CDR3 extends over 14 amino acids. V was cut by 3 bases and J by 5 bases, with 14 bases left in between. Germline lookup yields CDR1 SGDLS and CDR2 YYNGEE. The CDR3 sequence is CASSGYERGTEAFF. The CDR3 DNA reads TGTGCCAGCAGCGGATACGAACGCGGGACTGAAGCTTTCTTT. Full variable domain (rest looked up from reference TRBV9 and TRBJ1-1): DSGVTQTPKHLITATGQRVTLRCSPRSGDLSVYWYQQSLDQGLQFLIQYYNGEERAKGNILERFSAQQFPDLHSELNLSSLELGDSALYFCASSGYERGTEAFFGQGTRLTVV.

This clonotype was found a few times. This chain joins TRBV6-5 and TRBJ2-3, with D possibly TRBD1 on 5 matching bases. The CDR3 contains 14 residues. Per germline, CDR1 MNHEY and CDR2 SVGAGI. V was clipped by 1 base and J by 4 bases, with 9 bases between them. Here the CDR3 reads CASSYLGLPDTQYF. The CDR3 DNA follows: TGTGCCAGCAGTTACTTGGGGCTACCAGATACGCAGTATTTT.

This clonotype was found many times. This chain uses TRBV5-6 with TRBJ2-7, with 11 bases lining up with TRBD1. Per germline, CDR1 SGHDT and CDR2 YYEEEE. With 2 bases clipped from V and 6 bases from J, the junction kept 4 bases outside the gene matches. There are 14 residues in the CDR3. The chain's CDR3 is CASSFGQGAAEQYF. The CDR3 bases are TGTGCCAGCAGCTTCGGACAGGGGGCGGCCGAGCAGTACTTC.

In this sample, this clonotype turned up a few times. J is TRBJ1-2 and V is TRBV5-4; D is uncertain. CDR1 SGHNT and CDR2 YYREEE come from the germline V gene (reference sequence). Trimming took off 4 bases at V and 6 bases at J, with 19 bases between the two ends. CDR3 size: 15 residues. Written as DNA, the CDR3 is TGTGCCAGCAGCCTAGCGACTGTAGACCGACATGGCTACACCTTC. Protein: CASSLATVDRHGYTF.

This clonotype was detected ten times or more. The genes are TRBV6-1 and TRBJ2-5; D might be TRBD2 (6 bases). Trimming removed 4 bases at V and 3 bases at J, with 12 bases between. The CDR3 is 14 residues long. Germline CDR1 MNHNS, CDR2 SASEGT. The CDR3 is CASSVGGIEETQYF. CDR3 sequence (DNA): TGTGCCAGCAGTGTGGGGGGTATCGAAGAGACCCAGTACTTC.

This clonotype was seen many times. The V and J genes are TRBV20-1 and TRBJ2-3, with 8 bases matching TRBD1. The CDR3 has 15 amino acids. Per germline, CDR1 DFQATT and CDR2 SNEGSKA (reference sequence). With V trimmed by 5 bases and J by 3 bases, 10 bases remained unmatched. CDR3 loop: CSAPDGQGVTDTQYF. CDR3 nucleotides: TGCAGTGCTCCCGACGGACAGGGAGTGACAGATACGCAGTATTTT.

This clonotype appeared a few times. This sequence joins TRBV18 and TRBJ1-3, with D unclear. The CDR3 is made up of 13 amino acids. Deletions cut 5 bases from V and 6 bases from J, with 11 bases between. Germline values: CDR1 KGHSH, CDR2 LQKENI. CDR3 sequence: CASSSGVENTIYF. Written as DNA, the CDR3 is TGTGCCAGCTCATCGGGTGTAGAAAACACCATATATTTT.

This clonotype was found many times. The J gene is TRBJ2-7, the V gene TRBV12-3 or TRBV12-4; possibly TRBD1 for D (6 bases). The CDR3 runs 14 residues. V was trimmed by 8 bases and J by 0 bases, leaving 14 bases between them. This CDR3 is CASQDRSTSYEQYF. The CDR3 nucleotides read TGTGCCAGCCAAGACAGGAGCACCTCCTACGAGCAGTACTTC.

There are a few counts of this clonotype. The J gene is TRBJ1-6, the V gene TRBV30; 7 nucleotides match TRBD1. J was trimmed by 11 bases and V by 3 bases; bases with no gene match: 7. The germline V gene has CDR1 GTSNPN and CDR2 SVGIG (reference sequence). CDR3 size: 13 residues. CDR3 amino acids: CAWSRQGDTPLHF. The CDR3 region has the DNA TGTGCCTGGAGCAGACAGGGTGACACACCCCTCCACTTT. Full variable domain (outside the CDR3, taken from reference TRBV30 and TRBJ1-6): SQTIHQWPATLVQPVGSPLSLECTVEGTSNPNLYWYRQAAGRGLQLLFYSVGIGQISSEVPQNLSASRPQDRQFILSSKKLLLSDSGFYLCAWSRQGDTPLHFGNGTRLTVT.

The chain links TRBV11-2 to TRBJ2-7; maybe TRBD1 (8 bases). Trimming cost V 5 bases and J 6 bases, with 17 bases left between them. CDR1 and CDR2 (germline): SGHAT, FQNNGV. The CDR3 totals 14 residues. CDR3 nucleotides: TGTGCCAGCAGCCCGATACAGGGGGGGAGCGAGCAGTACTTC. Its translation is CASSPIQGGSEQYF.